Sequencing of this TCR beta chain was carried out in a study of identical twins. Study observations and caveats: Donors were not followed over many years; analysis was cross-sectional.

The V gene's germline CDR1 is SGHRS and CDR2 YFSETQ. This CDR3 has 15 residues. The V gene lost 2 bases and the J gene lost 0 bases, with 10 bases spanning the gap. A template switching step contributed a universal primer site, while unique molecular identifiers were present in the cDNA. One entry per CDR3 protein, called by TCRdb with MiXCR from the 5' RACE reads. Of 350,000 to 500,000 distinct CDR3 sequences listed, around 18% are singletons. This clonotype was observed many times. Its target is not known. This receptor was obtained from a man aged 45 to 65 in good health. The V call is TRBV5-1, the J call TRBJ2-3; no definite D call. Input material: naive T cells sorted from blood. Written as DNA, the CDR3 is TGCGCCAGCAGCTTAGACGGTTCTAGCACAGATACGCAGTATTTT. Its translation: CASSLDGSSTDTQYF.